The next 5 T cell receptor beta chains were all read from a single sample in a study of beta chain features in type 1 diabetes. All of the isolated RNA was reverse transcribed, so expressed TCRB transcripts were sequenced. Measured with immunoSEQ multiplex PCR; TCRdb has only the in-frame clones, and not every one. Among some 160,000 clones listed, about 10% were seen once. Antigens for these TCRs are unknown. Study findings and constraints: TCRB CDR3s from Type 1 diabetes patients were moderately but significantly shorter in all four CD4+ subsets.

Sequencing was carried out using central memory CD4+ T cells from blood. The receptors come from a woman in her twenties or thirties with type 1 diabetes.

This clone was found a few times. V gene TRBV7-9 combines with J gene TRBJ2-7; 9 positions match TRBD1. J lost 12 bases, V lost 1 base, and 4 bases had no gene match. Germline values: CDR1 SEHNR, CDR2 FQNEAQ (reference sequence). This CDR3 has 12 residues. For the CDR3, the DNA is TGTGCCAGCAGCTTAGACGGGGGACAGGGGTACTTC. This sequence encodes CASSLDGGQGYF.

The chain recombines TRBV28 with TRBJ1-5; 7 bases map to TRBD1. J gave up 11 bases and V 10 bases, and 14 bases lay outside the gene matches. The CDR3 runs to 13 residues. CDR1 MDHEN and CDR2 SYDVKM come from the germline V gene. In DNA form, the CDR3 reads TGTGCCACCCAAGGGCAGGGGGGTAAGACCCAGCATTTT. Its protein is CATQGQGGKTQHF.

This clone was counted between two and nine times. The chain joins TRBV18 to TRBJ2-7; 7 bases map to TRBD2. The CDR3 length is 13 residues. Germline CDR1 is KGHSH and CDR2 is LQKENI. The trim removed 2 bases at V and 5 bases at J, leaving 3 bases unmatched. This chain's CDR3 is CASSPGTMDEQYF. In DNA, the CDR3 is TGTGCCAGCTCACCAGGGACTATGGACGAGCAGTACTTC.

As DNA, the CDR3 is TGTGCCAGGAGAAGCGGGAGAGGGCACAATGAGCAGTTCTTC. As protein: CARRSGRGHNEQFF. V and J are TRBV19 and TRBJ2-1, with 8 bases identical to TRBD2. V gave up 9 bases and J gave up 5 bases; unmatched junction bases: 9. This CDR3 contains 14 residues. Germline assignment: CDR1 LNHDA and CDR2 SQIVND (reference sequence).

The chain combines TRBV10-3 with TRBJ2-1, with TRBD2 matching 8 bases. CDR1 is ENHRY and CDR2 is SYGVKD in the germline V gene. The J segment lost 5 bases and the V segment lost 7 bases, leaving 7 bases of the junction unmatched. The CDR3 sequence is 14 residues long. CDR3 residues: CAINGLASNNEQFF. The CDR3 nucleotides read TGTGCCATCAATGGACTAGCTTCTAACAATGAGCAGTTCTTC.